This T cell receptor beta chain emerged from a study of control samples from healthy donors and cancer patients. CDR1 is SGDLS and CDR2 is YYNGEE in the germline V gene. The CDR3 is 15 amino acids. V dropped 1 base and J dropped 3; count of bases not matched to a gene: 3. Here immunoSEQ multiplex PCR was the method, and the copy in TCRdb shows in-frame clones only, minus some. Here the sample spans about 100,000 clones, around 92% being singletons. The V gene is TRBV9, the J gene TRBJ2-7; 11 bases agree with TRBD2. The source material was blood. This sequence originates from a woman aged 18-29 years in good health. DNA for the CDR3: TGTGCCAGCAGCGTACTAGCGGGGGGAAACTACGAGCAGTACTTC. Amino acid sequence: CASSVLAGGNYEQYF. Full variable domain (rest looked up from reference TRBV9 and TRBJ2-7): DSGVTQTPKHLITATGQRVTLRCSPRSGDLSVYWYQQSLDQGLQFLIQYYNGEERAKGNILERFSAQQFPDLHSELNLSSLELGDSALYFCASSVLAGGNYEQYFGPGTRLTVT.